The 3 T cell receptor beta chains listed next were all sequenced from one sample in a study of cytomegalovirus exposure and HLA in healthy donors. PCR primers comprised 60 Vbeta and 13 Jbeta primers. Assay: immunoSEQ multiplex PCR; the TCRdb copy retains only in-frame clones and omits some. The sample lists more than 95,000 clones, 75% to 85% occurring once. The material sequenced was PBMCs. Every receptor here comes from a young man in good health and CMV-seronegative.

This sequence joins TRBV19 and TRBJ1-2; 8 bases align to TRBD1. Germline V gene lookup returns CDR1 LNHDA and CDR2 SQIVND (reference sequence). With 3 bases clipped from V and 7 bases from J, the junction kept 7 bases outside the gene matches. The CDR3 runs to 14 residues. The CDR3 DNA reads TGTGCCAGTAGTATCGGACAGGGCCGTGGTGGCTACACCTTC. This codes for CASSIGQGRGGYTF.

The table lists this clone with a few counts. V is TRBV30 and J is TRBJ2-3; 8 nucleotides agree with TRBD2. V trimming: 0 bases; J trimming: 4 bases; junction bases outside the gene matches: 6. Germline CDR1 reads GTSNPN; CDR2 reads SVGIG (reference sequence). CDR3 length equals 15 residues. DNA of the CDR3: TGTGCCTGGAGTGTGACGAGCGGGAGCGCAGATACGCAGTATTTT. Translation: CAWSVTSGSADTQYF.

The chain uses TRBV7-3 and TRBJ2-1; 13 nucleotides line up with TRBD2. Per germline, CDR1 SGHTA and CDR2 FQGTGA. The ends lost 2 bases at V and 8 bases at J; junction bases unmatched: 6. CDR3 size: 16 residues. The CDR3 DNA is TGTGCCAGCAGCTTACTAGGGACTAGCGGGAAAGATGAGCAGTTCTTC. This gives the protein CASSLLGTSGKDEQFF.